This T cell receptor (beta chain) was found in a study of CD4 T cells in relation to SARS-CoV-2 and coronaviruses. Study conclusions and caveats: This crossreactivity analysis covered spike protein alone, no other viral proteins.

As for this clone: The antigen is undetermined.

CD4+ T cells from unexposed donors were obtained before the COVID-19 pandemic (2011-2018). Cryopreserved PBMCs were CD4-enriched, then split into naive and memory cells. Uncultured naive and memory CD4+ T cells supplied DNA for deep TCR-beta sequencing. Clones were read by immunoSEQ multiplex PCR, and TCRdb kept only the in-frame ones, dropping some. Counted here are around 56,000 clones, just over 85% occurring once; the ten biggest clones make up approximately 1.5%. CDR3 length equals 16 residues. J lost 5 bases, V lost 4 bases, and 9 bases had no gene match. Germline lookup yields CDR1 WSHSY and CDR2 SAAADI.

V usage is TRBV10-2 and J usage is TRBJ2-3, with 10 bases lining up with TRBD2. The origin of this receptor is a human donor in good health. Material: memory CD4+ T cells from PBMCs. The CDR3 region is CASSGRVAGGLDTQYF. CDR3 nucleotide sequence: TGCGCCAGCAGTGGAAGGGTAGCGGGAGGTTTAGATACGCAGTATTTT.